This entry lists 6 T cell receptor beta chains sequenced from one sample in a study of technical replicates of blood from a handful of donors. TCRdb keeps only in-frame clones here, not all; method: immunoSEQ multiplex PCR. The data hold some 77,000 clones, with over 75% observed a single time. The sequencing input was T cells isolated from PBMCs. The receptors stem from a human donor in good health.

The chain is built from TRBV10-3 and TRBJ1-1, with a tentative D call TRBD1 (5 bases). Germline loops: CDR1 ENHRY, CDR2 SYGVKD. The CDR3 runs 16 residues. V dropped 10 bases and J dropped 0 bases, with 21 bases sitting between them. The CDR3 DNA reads TGTGCCACCTCTTTCGGGGGAAAAACCATGAACACTGAAGCTTTCTTT. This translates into CATSFGGKTMNTEAFF.

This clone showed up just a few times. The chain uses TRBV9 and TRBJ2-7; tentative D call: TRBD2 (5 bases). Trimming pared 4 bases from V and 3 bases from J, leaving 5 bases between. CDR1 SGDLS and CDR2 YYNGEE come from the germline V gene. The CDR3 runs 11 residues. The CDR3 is CASSRDYEQYF. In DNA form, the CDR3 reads TGTGCCAGCAGCCGGGACTACGAGCAGTACTTC. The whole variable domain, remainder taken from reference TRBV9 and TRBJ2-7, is DSGVTQTPKHLITATGQRVTLRCSPRSGDLSVYWYQQSLDQGLQFLIQYYNGEERAKGNILERFSAQQFPDLHSELNLSSLELGDSALYFCASSRDYEQYFGPGTRLTVT.

The CDR3 reads CASSLFGGVTEAFF. DNA for the CDR3: TGTGCCAGCAGTTTATTCGGGGGAGTGACTGAAGCTTTCTTT. The chain combines TRBV28 with TRBJ1-1, with TRBD1 as a possible D gene (5 bases). V shed 1 base and J shed 5 bases, with 11 bases lying between them. The CDR3 extends over 14 amino acids. Germline V gene lookup returns CDR1 MDHEN and CDR2 SYDVKM.

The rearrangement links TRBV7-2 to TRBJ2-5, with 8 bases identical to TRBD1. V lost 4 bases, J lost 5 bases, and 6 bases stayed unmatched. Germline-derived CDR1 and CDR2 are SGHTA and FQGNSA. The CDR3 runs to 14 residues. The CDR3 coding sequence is TGTGCCAGCAGCTCCTACAGGGGGGAGGAGACCCAGTACTTC. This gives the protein CASSSYRGEETQYF.

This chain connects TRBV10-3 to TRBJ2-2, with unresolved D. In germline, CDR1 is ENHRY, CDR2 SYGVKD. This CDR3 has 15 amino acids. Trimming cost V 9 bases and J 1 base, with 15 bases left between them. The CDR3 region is CAIPLGALNTGELFF. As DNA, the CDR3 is TGTGCCATACCCTTGGGCGCCCTGAACACCGGGGAGCTGTTTTTT.

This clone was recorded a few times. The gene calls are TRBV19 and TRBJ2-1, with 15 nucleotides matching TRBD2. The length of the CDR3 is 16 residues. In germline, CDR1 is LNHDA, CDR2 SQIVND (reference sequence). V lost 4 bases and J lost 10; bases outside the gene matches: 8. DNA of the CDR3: TGTGCCAGTAGTAGGACTAGCGGGAGGGCTGATCACGAGCAGTTCTTC. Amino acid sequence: CASSRTSGRADHEQFF.